The 25 T cell receptor beta chains presented below share a single source sample, sequenced in a study of blood T cell repertoires in COVID-19. Here immunoSEQ multiplex PCR was the method, and the copy in TCRdb shows in-frame clones only, minus some. The table lists approximately 250,000 clones, around 86% of them singletons. Sequencing was done on a sample of peripheral blood. Every receptor here comes from a man between 18 and 29 years old with active or convalescent COVID-19.

The chain couples TRBV4-2 to TRBJ2-7; perhaps TRBD2 as D (5 bases). The V and J ends lost 6 bases and 2 bases respectively, with 14 bases between them. The germline gives CDR1 LGHNA, CDR2 YNFKEQ. This CDR3 is 14 amino acids long. Here the CDR3 DNA reads TGTGCCAGCAGAGAGGGATTACCCCCCTACGAGCAGTACTTC. It codes for CASREGLPPYEQYF.

The chain is built from TRBV19 and TRBJ1-6; maybe TRBD1 (6 bases). With 6 bases removed from V and 7 bases from J, the gap between germline ends came to 16 bases. This CDR3 is 15 amino acids long. Germline CDR1 LNHDA, CDR2 SQIVND (reference sequence). The CDR3 coding sequence is TGTGCCAGTAGCCGACAGGAGAATTTAAATTCACCCCTCCACTTT. Translated, it gives CASSRQENLNSPLHF.

V gene TRBV5-1 combines with J gene TRBJ1-6; 7 bases match TRBD1. Trimming cost V 6 bases and J 10 bases; bases outside gene matches: 13. This CDR3 spans 15 amino acids. Germline-derived CDR1 and CDR2 are SGHRS and YFSETQ. CDR3 coding DNA: TGCGCCAGCACCCTTATCGACAGGGAACACTCACCCCTCCACTTT. It encodes CASTLIDREHSPLHF.

J is TRBJ1-4 and V is TRBV18; D gene ambiguous. CDR1 is KGHSH and CDR2 is LQKENI in the germline V gene. The V and J ends lost 2 bases and 10 bases respectively, with 14 bases between them. The CDR3 has 14 residues. In DNA, the CDR3 is TGTGCCAGCTCACCATCGACACAATATGGAAAACTGTTTTTT. This translates into CASSPSTQYGKLFF.

This chain links TRBV18 with TRBJ2-2; D perhaps matches TRBD1 (6 bases). Germline CDR1 and CDR2: KGHSH and LQKENI. Trimming took off 2 bases at V and 1 base at J, with 8 bases between the two ends. This CDR3 is 15 amino acids long. CDR3 residues: CASSPRGGNTGELFF. The CDR3 nucleotides are TGTGCCAGCTCACCAAGAGGGGGGAACACCGGGGAGCTGTTTTTT. The complete variable domain, with remaining parts taken from reference TRBV18 and TRBJ2-2, reads NAGVMQNPRHLVRRRGQEARLRCSPMKGHSHVYWYRQLPEEGLKFMVYLQKENIIDESGMPKERFSAEFPKEGPSILRIQQVVRGDSAAYFCASSPRGGNTGELFFGEGSRLTVL.

V gene TRBV2 combines with J gene TRBJ1-5; 8 bases agree with TRBD1. CDR1 and CDR2 (germline): SNHLY, FYNNEI. The CDR3 is 14 amino acids. V dropped 6 bases and J dropped 5; count of bases not matched to a gene: 6. The CDR3 sequence is CASSVDRGHQPQHF. CDR3 coding DNA: TGTGCCAGCAGCGTCGACAGGGGCCATCAGCCCCAGCATTTT.

This clone was seen just once. V and J are TRBV7-2 and TRBJ2-3; D is unresolved. CDR1 is SGHTA and CDR2 is FQGNSA in the germline V gene. The V end lost 2 bases, the J end lost 10 bases, and 10 bases lay between the germline ends. There are 12 residues in the CDR3. The CDR3 DNA is TGTGCCAGCAGCTTAAACAGCCAGGCGCAGTATTTT. It is translated as CASSLNSQAQYF. The variable domain in full, completed from reference TRBV7-2 and TRBJ2-3, reads GAGVSQSPSNKVTEKGKDVELRCDPISGHTALYWYRQSLGQGLEFLIYFQGNSAPDKSGLPSDRFSAERTGGSVSTLTIQRTQQEDSAVYLCASSLNSQAQYFGPGTRLTVL.

The rearrangement joins TRBV29-1 to TRBJ1-1; D gene ambiguous. Germline V lookup: CDR1 SQVTM, CDR2 ANQGSEA. The V end lost 6 bases, the J end lost 5 bases, and 19 bases lay between the germline ends. The CDR3 contains 14 residues. This CDR3 is CSVFLQLGGTEAFF. The CDR3 nucleotides are TGCAGCGTGTTCTTACAGCTCGGAGGGACTGAAGCTTTCTTT.

The chain recombines TRBV4-1 with TRBJ2-2; D perhaps matches TRBD2 (5 bases). The germline CDR1 and CDR2 sequences are MGHRA and YSYEKL. There are 18 residues in the CDR3. V gave up 0 bases and J gave up 2 bases, with 16 bases separating them. The CDR3 bases are TGCGCCAGCAGCCAAGATCAAGCGGCGGGTAAAAACACCGGGGAGCTGTTTTTT. Amino acids: CASSQDQAAGKNTGELFF.

This chain uses TRBV10-1 with TRBJ2-7, with 9 positions matching TRBD1. Trimming cost V 5 bases and J 6 bases; bases outside gene matches: 8. CDR1 and CDR2 (germline): WNHNN, SYGVQD (reference sequence). CDR3 size: 14 residues. Here the CDR3 reads CASSRGTGLPEQYF. In nucleotides, the CDR3 is TGCGCCAGCAGTCGTGGGACAGGGTTACCCGAGCAGTACTTC.

This CDR3 is CASRPGRGPPGTNEKLFF. Here the CDR3 DNA reads TGTGCCAGCAGACCTGGGAGGGGACCGCCTGGTACTAATGAAAAACTGTTTTTT. This chain links TRBV7-2 with TRBJ1-4; tentative D call: TRBD1 (5 bases). CDR3 length: 18 amino acids. CDR1 is SGHTA, CDR2 FQGNSA, per germline. V was shortened by 6 bases and J by 2 bases, with 22 bases between the two germline ends.

This rearrangement joins TRBV11-2 to TRBJ2-3; 8 bases align to TRBD2. V shed 3 bases, J shed 1 base, and the junction held 3 bases outside the gene matches. CDR3 length: 15 amino acids. Germline CDR1 SGHAT, CDR2 FQNNGV. The CDR3 sequence is CASSFWRGGTDTQYF. For the CDR3, the DNA is TGTGCCAGCAGCTTCTGGCGGGGGGGCACAGATACGCAGTATTTT.

This clone was picked up one time. The chain uses TRBV3-1 (or the pseudogene TRBV3-2) and TRBJ2-3; the D gene is possibly TRBD2 (6 bases). This CDR3 spans 16 amino acids. Per germline, CDR1 LGHDT and CDR2 YNNKEL (reference sequence). The germline V and J ends were trimmed by 1 base and 6 bases, with 17 bases remaining between them. The CDR3 DNA reads TGTGCCAGCAGCCAAGTTCTACGGGGTCGGGGGGATACGCAGTATTTT. It is translated as CASSQVLRGRGDTQYF.

This chain joins TRBV2 and TRBJ2-1; perhaps TRBD2 as D (5 bases). CDR3 length: 13 amino acids. Germline CDR1 SNHLY, CDR2 FYNNEI. The germline V and J ends were trimmed by 5 bases and 8 bases, with 13 bases remaining between them. CDR3: CASSKDFSDEQFF. CDR3 coding DNA: TGTGCCAGCAGTAAGGACTTTAGCGATGAGCAGTTCTTC.

This rearrangement joins TRBV7-9 to TRBJ2-3; 13 bases are a match to TRBD2. Germline-derived CDR1 and CDR2 are SEHNR and FQNEAQ (reference sequence). The CDR3 contains 13 residues. The ends lost 8 bases at V and 8 bases at J; junction bases unmatched: 4. For the CDR3, the DNA is TGTGCCAGCGGGACTAGCGGGGTCGGTACGCAGTATTTT. Protein: CASGTSGVGTQYF.

V gene TRBV7-3 combines with J gene TRBJ2-5; D gene unclear. The CDR3 loop spans 15 amino acids. Germline CDR1 reads SGHTA; CDR2 reads FQGTGA. The V end lost 1 base, the J end lost 0 bases, and 9 bases lay between the germline ends. CDR3 in amino acids: CASSLNPGYQETQYF. CDR3 coding DNA: TGTGCCAGCAGCTTAAATCCAGGATACCAAGAGACCCAGTACTTC. The whole variable domain, remainder taken from reference TRBV7-3 and TRBJ2-5, is GAGVSQTPSNKVTEKGKYVELRCDPISGHTALYWYRQSLGQGPEFLIYFQGTGAADDSGLPNDRFFAVRPEGSVSTLKIQRTERGDSAVYLCASSLNPGYQETQYFGPGTRLLVL.

This sequence joins TRBV2 and TRBJ1-5, with D possibly matching TRBD1 (5 bases). The CDR3 sequence is 11 residues long. V was trimmed by 10 bases and J by 11 bases, leaving 15 bases between them. CDR1 is SNHLY and CDR2 is FYNNEI in the germline V gene. In DNA form, the CDR3 reads TGTGCCACCGGGGGGGAATTGGCCCAGCATTTT. It specifies CATGGELAQHF. The variable domain in full, with the rest retrieved from reference TRBV2 and TRBJ1-5, is EPEVTQTPSHQVTQMGQEVILRCVPISNHLYFYWYRQILGQKVEFLVSFYNNEISEKSEIFDDQFSVERPDGSNFTLKIRSTKLEDSAMYFCATGGELAQHFGDGTRLSIL.

The CDR3 coding sequence is TGTGCCAGCAGCGCCCAGGAAGATTCACCCCTCCACTTT. Its translation: CASSAQEDSPLHF. This chain links TRBV7-6 with TRBJ1-6, with D unresolved. Germline V gene sequence: CDR1 SGHVS, CDR2 FNYEAQ. The CDR3 is 13 residues long. Deletions cut 5 bases from V and 8 bases from J, with 10 bases between. The variable domain in full, with the rest retrieved from reference TRBV7-6 and TRBJ1-6, is GAGVSQSPRYKVTKRGQDVALRCDPISGHVSLYWYRQALGQGPEFLTYFNYEAQQDKSGLPNDRFSAERPEGSISTLTIQRTEQRDSAMYRCASSAQEDSPLHFGNGTRLTVT.

The chain employs TRBV5-1 and TRBJ2-5; 7 bases are shared with TRBD1. Germline loops: CDR1 SGHRS, CDR2 YFSETQ. V lost 5 bases, J lost 5 bases, and 6 bases stayed unmatched. This CDR3 contains 13 residues. Here the CDR3 DNA reads TGCGCCAGCAGTCTCAGGGGGTTGGAGACCCAGTACTTC. The encoded protein is CASSLRGLETQYF.

The J gene is TRBJ1-3, the V gene TRBV29-1, with D unresolved. The CDR3 runs to 13 residues. V was trimmed by 4 bases and J by 5 bases, leaving 12 bases between them. In germline, CDR1 is SQVTM, CDR2 ANQGSEA. CDR3 nucleotides: TGCAGCGTTGGGGGTCGGGATAGAAACACCATATATTTT. Translation gives CSVGGRDRNTIYF.

The CDR3 loop is CASRKRGGTDNQPQHF. The CDR3 DNA follows: TGTGCCAGCAGAAAACGTGGAGGGACGGACAATCAGCCCCAGCATTTT. The rearrangement links TRBV6-6 to TRBJ1-5, with D possibly being TRBD1 (5 bases). Trimming took 6 bases from V and 3 from J, leaving 18 bases between them. The CDR3 loop spans 16 amino acids. Germline values: CDR1 MNHNY, CDR2 SVGAGI (reference sequence).

The V and J genes are TRBV7-6 and TRBJ1-3; 7 bases map to TRBD1. After removal of 5 bases from V and 5 bases from J, the junction contained 9 bases not matched to a gene. In germline, CDR1 is SGHVS, CDR2 FNYEAQ. The CDR3 extends over 15 amino acids. CDR3 residues: CASSARQGGRNTIYF. In DNA, the CDR3 is TGTGCCAGCAGCGCCAGACAGGGCGGCCGAAACACCATATATTTT.

The rearrangement uses TRBV19 and TRBJ2-5, with 9 positions matching TRBD1. CDR3 length: 15 amino acids. Germline V gene sequence: CDR1 LNHDA, CDR2 SQIVND (reference sequence). V lost 1 base, J lost 3 bases, and 3 bases stayed unmatched. The CDR3 loop is CASSIVGQGEETQYF. CDR3 sequence (DNA): TGTGCCAGTAGTATAGTGGGACAGGGCGAAGAGACCCAGTACTTC.

The chain has TRBV27 and TRBJ1-4; 9 positions agree with TRBD1. The V gene's germline CDR1 is MNHEY and CDR2 SMNVEV (reference sequence). J lost 10 bases, V lost 3 bases, and 12 bases had no gene match. The CDR3 has 16 residues. The CDR3 spells CASSFRPRDRVTKLFF. The CDR3 nucleotides are TGTGCCAGCAGTTTCCGCCCCCGGGACAGGGTTACAAAACTGTTTTTT.

The chain uses TRBV21-1 and TRBJ1-3; the table's D call, TRBD1, was not checked against the DNA. TRBV21-1 is labeled a pseudogene. CDR3 size: 14 residues. CDR3 DNA: TGTGCCAGCAGCAAAGTCCCAGGGGACCAGGGCATATATTTT. Residues: CASSKVPGDQGIYF.